The 22 T cell receptor beta chains given below trace back to one sample, sequenced in a study of CD8 T cells in ankylosing spondylitis. General observations from the study: For ankylosing spondylitis blood, a TCR beta motif of about 8 highly homologous variants appeared characteristic.

In TCRdb, the 5' RACE reads were re-called with MiXCR into one record per CDR3 protein. The repertoire consists of some 840,000 distinct CDR3 sequences, with 12% occurring once and the leading ten covering 0.51%. These receptors' targets are unknown. The specimen sequenced was blood, either unsorted or a sorted T cell fraction (not recorded which). Source of these receptors: a male donor with ankylosing spondylitis.

V gene TRBV30 combines with J gene TRBJ2-7; D call uncertain. There are 13 residues in the CDR3. CDR1 is GTSNPN and CDR2 is SVGIG in the germline V gene (reference sequence). Trimming shortened V by 0 bases and J by 4 bases, and 10 bases separated the two germline ends. CDR3 in DNA: TGTGCCTGGAGTGTAGGAAATGCTTACGAGCAGTACTTC. As protein: CAWSVGNAYEQYF.

This clonotype has just a few counts. The chain has TRBV10-3 and TRBJ2-3, with D maybe TRBD1 (6 bases). V was pared by 6 bases and J by 2 bases, with 12 bases between. Germline CDR1 ENHRY, CDR2 SYGVKD. CDR3 size: 14 residues. This CDR3 reads CAISPRGVTDTQYF. The CDR3 DNA sequence: TGTGCCATCAGCCCCAGGGGAGTCACAGATACGCAGTATTTT.

V and J are TRBV20-1 and TRBJ2-3; the match to TRBD2 covers 9 bases. This CDR3 region has 14 residues. Germline CDR1 reads DFQATT; CDR2 reads SNEGSKA (reference sequence). V gave up 3 bases and J gave up 4 bases; unmatched junction bases: 5. CDR3: CSASEVAGADTQYF. The CDR3 coding sequence is TGCAGTGCTAGTGAGGTAGCGGGGGCAGATACGCAGTATTTT.

The chain joins TRBV10-3 to TRBJ2-7; D is perhaps TRBD1 or TRBD2 (5 bases each). The V and J ends lost 2 bases and 5 bases respectively, with 10 bases between them. The germline V gene has CDR1 ENHRY and CDR2 SYGVKD. The CDR3 contains 13 residues. DNA for the CDR3: TGTGCCATCAGTGAGGAAGGGACGAACGAGCAGTACTTC. Protein: CAISEEGTNEQYF.

This clonotype has at least ten counts. The CDR3 here is CASSLAVESSYEQYF. The CDR3 DNA reads as TGTGCCAGCAGCCTGGCAGTCGAAAGCTCCTACGAGCAGTACTTC. The chain couples TRBV7-2 to TRBJ2-7; D not certain. The germline CDR1 and CDR2 sequences are SGHTA and FQGNSA. The germline V and J ends were trimmed by 5 bases and 0 bases, with 14 bases remaining between them. The CDR3 is 15 residues long.

J is TRBJ2-2 and V is TRBV18; possible D gene TRBD2, 5 bases. The CDR3 length is 13 residues. The V and J ends lost 0 bases and 7 bases respectively, with 6 bases between them. Germline loops: CDR1 KGHSH, CDR2 LQKENI. This chain's CDR3 is CASSPPGIGELFF. The CDR3 DNA is TGTGCCAGCTCACCACCCGGGATCGGGGAGCTGTTTTTT.

There are many counts of this clonotype. The gene calls are TRBV20-1 and TRBJ1-1; TRBD1 matches 7 bases. This CDR3 is built from 14 residues. Unmatched junction bases numbered 4, after V lost 3 bases and J lost 0 bases. Germline V gene sequence: CDR1 DFQATT, CDR2 SNEGSKA (reference sequence). For the CDR3, the DNA is TGCAGTGCTAGCCAGACAGGGCTGAACACTGAAGCTTTCTTT. Its protein is CSASQTGLNTEAFF.

The chain has TRBV7-6 and TRBJ2-7; TRBD2 might be the D (5 bases). The germline CDR1 and CDR2 sequences are SGHVS and FNYEAQ. The CDR3 contains 15 residues. Trimming cost V 6 bases and J 0 bases, with 15 bases left between them. CDR3 nucleotides: TGTGCCAGCAGTTCGGGAAACGGCCCCTCCTACGAGCAGTACTTC. Translated, it gives CASSSGNGPSYEQYF.

In nucleotides, the CDR3 is TGCAGCCTGGCGGGGGACAGGAGAAAATCCTACGAGCAGTACTTC. Translating it yields CSLAGDRRKSYEQYF. The V gene is TRBV20-1, the J gene TRBJ2-7; tentatively, D is TRBD1 (8 bases). From germline, CDR1 is DFQATT and CDR2 SNEGSKA (reference sequence). The CDR3 runs 15 residues.

In its sample, this clonotype was seen many times. The genes are TRBV20-1 and TRBJ1-1; the D gene is possibly TRBD1 (6 bases). Germline lookup yields CDR1 DFQATT and CDR2 SNEGSKA (reference sequence). The CDR3 totals 15 residues. The V and J ends lost 0 bases and 4 bases respectively, with 15 bases between them. The CDR3: CSAREGDGRGTEAFF. The CDR3 bases are TGCAGTGCTAGAGAAGGGGATGGCAGGGGCACTGAAGCTTTCTTT.

V gene TRBV25-1 combines with J gene TRBJ1-2; 8 bases align to TRBD1. Losses at the gene ends were 5 bases for V and 7 bases for J; bases not matched to a gene: 6. From germline, CDR1 is MGHDK and CDR2 SYGVNS. The CDR3 totals 13 residues. In DNA form, the CDR3 reads TGTGCCAGCAGTCGCACAGGGGGTGGTGGCTACACCTTC. This codes for CASSRTGGGGYTF.

Only a few counts were recorded for this clonotype. This chain connects TRBV16 to TRBJ1-1; 9 bases line up with TRBD1. This CDR3 region has 14 residues. The germline V gene has CDR1 KGHSY and CDR2 FQNENV. The V gene end was trimmed by 4 bases and the J gene end by 4 bases; junction bases not matched to a gene: 4. CDR3 nucleotide sequence: TGTGCCAGCAGCCGTCGACAGGGGGTCACTGAAGCTTTCTTT. This sequence encodes CASSRRQGVTEAFF.

This clonotype has ten or more counts. The chain has TRBV24-1 and TRBJ2-5; 9 nucleotides line up with TRBD1. V was pared by 7 bases and J by 5 bases, with 4 bases of the junction left unmatched. Germline values: CDR1 KGHDR, CDR2 SFDVKD. The CDR3 runs to 13 residues. The CDR3 region has the DNA TGTGCCACCAGCGGGACAGGGCCGGAGACCCAGTACTTC. The encoded protein is CATSGTGPETQYF.

The chain is built from TRBV11-1 and TRBJ2-5; TRBD2 might be the D (5 bases). CDR1 is SGHAT and CDR2 is FQDESV in the germline V gene (reference sequence). This CDR3 spans 14 amino acids. V gave up 5 bases and J gave up 5 bases, with 15 bases separating them. Here the CDR3 DNA reads TGTGCCAGCAGCACAAGGACTCACGGGGAGACCCAGTACTTC. Translated: CASSTRTHGETQYF.

This clonotype has ten or more counts. This chain links TRBV29-1 with TRBJ1-2; D unresolved. Germline loops: CDR1 SQVTM, CDR2 ANQGSEA. The CDR3 has 13 residues. Trimming cost V 4 bases and J 4 bases, with 13 bases left between them. The CDR3 region is CSVVDRWSYGYTF. CDR3 bases: TGCAGCGTTGTAGATAGGTGGAGCTATGGCTACACCTTC.

This clonotype was detected ten times or more. The rearrangement uses TRBV6-1 and TRBJ2-7, with TRBD1 identical over 7 bases. Per germline, CDR1 MNHNS and CDR2 SASEGT. CDR3 length equals 16 residues. The V gene end was trimmed by 5 bases and the J gene end by 4 bases; junction bases not matched to a gene: 14. The CDR3 DNA is TGTGCCAGCAGTACAGTCACCCGGGACAGCGGTTACGAGCAGTACTTC. It codes for CASSTVTRDSGYEQYF.

The V and J genes are TRBV29-1 and TRBJ2-7; maybe TRBD2 (6 bases). CDR1 is SQVTM and CDR2 is ANQGSEA in the germline V gene. The CDR3 length is 11 residues. Trimming cost V 7 bases and J 2 bases, with 9 bases left between them. The DNA for the CDR3 is TGCAGCGCCGGCGGGACCTACGAGCAGTACTTC. The encoded protein is CSAGGTYEQYF.

Only a few counts were recorded for this clonotype. The chain carries TRBV7-2 and TRBJ1-2; D unclear. V lost 5 bases to trimming and J lost 3 bases, with 19 bases between them. Per the germline V gene, CDR1 is SGHTA and CDR2 is FQGNSA. There are 16 residues in the CDR3. Written as DNA, the CDR3 is TGTGCCAGCAGCCGGGCGAGCCAGCCACTGTACTATGGCTACACCTTC. Its translation is CASSRASQPLYYGYTF.

The chain employs TRBV4-3 and TRBJ1-5; unclear D gene. This CDR3 has 13 residues. The germline V gene encodes CDR1 LGHNA and CDR2 YSLEER. V dropped 0 bases and J dropped 5 bases, with 5 bases sitting between them. CDR3 amino acids: CASSQDRYQPQHF. The CDR3 nucleotides read TGCGCCAGCAGCCAAGATCGATATCAGCCCCAGCATTTT.

This rearrangement joins TRBV7-9 to TRBJ1-3; D possibly corresponds to TRBD1 (5 bases). CDR3 length: 16 amino acids. Trimming stripped 1 base from V and 0 bases from J, with 10 bases between. Germline V lookup: CDR1 SEHNR, CDR2 FQNEAQ (reference sequence). The CDR3 nucleotides read TGTGCCAGCAGCTTAGAAGAGGGGTTCTCTGGAAACACCATATATTTT. Translation gives CASSLEEGFSGNTIYF. The full variable domain, rest sourced from reference TRBV7-9 and TRBJ1-3, is DTGVSQNPRHKITKRGQNVTFRCDPISEHNRLYWYRQTLGQGPEFLTYFQNEAQLEKSRLLSDRFSAERPKGSFSTLEIQRTEQGDSAMYLCASSLEEGFSGNTIYFGEGSWLTVV.

V is TRBV7-2 and J is TRBJ2-3, with no clear D. The germline CDR1 and CDR2 sequences are SGHTA and FQGNSA. V lost 1 base to trimming and J lost 2 bases, with 10 bases between them. CDR3 length: 15 residues. For the CDR3, the DNA is TGTGCCAGCAGCTTAGTGGCTCTTCTCACAGATACGCAGTATTTT. Protein: CASSLVALLTDTQYF.

The V call is TRBV20-1, the J call TRBJ2-1; 14 bases are shared with TRBD2. Losses at the gene ends were 1 base for V and 8 bases for J; bases not matched to a gene: 10. The CDR3 is 17 residues long. Germline V gives CDR1 DFQATT, CDR2 SNEGSKA (reference sequence). The CDR3 sequence: CSARALEGLAGVDEQFF. DNA of the CDR3: TGCAGTGCTAGAGCCTTGGAGGGACTAGCGGGAGTAGATGAGCAGTTCTTC.